Here is one TCR beta chain with its context. Its antigen is not known. The investigators sampled blood at baseline, at cycle 4 day 1, and at cycle 7 day 1. This entry belongs to a study of OX40 agonist ivuxolimab in advanced cancers. Regarding the study as a whole: The average count of expanded clones was higher among CD8+ T cells than among CD4+.

Method: immunoSEQ multiplex PCR; TCRdb's copy keeps in-frame clones and lacks some. The sample lists about 89,000 clones, approximately 91% occurring once. V dropped 3 bases and J dropped 10; count of bases not matched to a gene: 14. The CDR3 loop spans 16 amino acids. Germline V gene lookup returns CDR1 SGHTA and CDR2 FQGNSA. This receptor was obtained from an adult with an advanced solid tumor such as melanoma, head and neck, liver or kidney cancer. The V call is TRBV7-2, the J call TRBJ2-1, with 8 bases matching TRBD1. Sequencing used CD4+ or CD8+ T cells sorted from blood, obtained in a trial of the OX40 agonist ivuxolimab. The CDR3 here is CASSFRSGQGAWEQFF. The CDR3 DNA is TGTGCCAGCAGCTTTAGGAGTGGCCAGGGGGCCTGGGAGCAGTTCTTC.